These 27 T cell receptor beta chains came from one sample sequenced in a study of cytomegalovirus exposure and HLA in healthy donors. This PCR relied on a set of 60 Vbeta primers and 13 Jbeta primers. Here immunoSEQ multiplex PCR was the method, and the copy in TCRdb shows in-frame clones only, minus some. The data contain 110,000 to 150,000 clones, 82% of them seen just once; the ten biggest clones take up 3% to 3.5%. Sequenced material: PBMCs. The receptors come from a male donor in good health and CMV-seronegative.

CDR3 protein: CASSPLALSYEQYF. The CDR3 DNA sequence: TGTGCCAGCAGCCCCCTAGCCCTCTCCTACGAGCAGTACTTC. The chain is built from TRBV9 and TRBJ2-7; a possible D gene is TRBD2 (5 bases). Germline CDR1 and CDR2: SGDLS and YYNGEE. This CDR3 spans 14 amino acids. V was shortened by 4 bases and J by 0 bases, with 11 bases between the two germline ends.

CDR3 nucleotides: TGTGCCAGCAGCGAAAAAACGAGGGGGACCTATGGCTACACCTTC. Translating gives CASSEKTRGTYGYTF. This chain joins TRBV6-6 and TRBJ1-2; D perhaps matches TRBD1 (6 bases). The CDR3 covers 15 residues. Germline lookup yields CDR1 MNHNY and CDR2 SVGAGI (reference sequence). V was trimmed by 6 bases and J by 4 bases, leaving 18 bases between them.

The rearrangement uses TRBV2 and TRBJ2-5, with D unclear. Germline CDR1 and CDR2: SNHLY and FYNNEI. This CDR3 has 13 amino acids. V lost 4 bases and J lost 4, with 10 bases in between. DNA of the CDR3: TGTGCCAGCAGTGCCCCTAGAAGAGAGACCCAGTACTTC. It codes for CASSAPRRETQYF.

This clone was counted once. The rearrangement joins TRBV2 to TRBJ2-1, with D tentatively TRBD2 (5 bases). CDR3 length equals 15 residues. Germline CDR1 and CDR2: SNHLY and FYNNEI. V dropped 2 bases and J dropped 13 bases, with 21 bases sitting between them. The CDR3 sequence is CASSERPRLPDQQFF. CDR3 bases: TGTGCCAGCAGTGAAAGGCCCCGACTACCAGATCAACAGTTCTTC.

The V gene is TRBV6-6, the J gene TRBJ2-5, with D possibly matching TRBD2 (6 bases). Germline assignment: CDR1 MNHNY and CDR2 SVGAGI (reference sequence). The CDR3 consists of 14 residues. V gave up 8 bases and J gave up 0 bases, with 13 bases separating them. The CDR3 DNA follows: TGTGCCAGCGGTCTCCTAGCGTACCAAGAGACCCAGTACTTC. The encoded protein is CASGLLAYQETQYF.

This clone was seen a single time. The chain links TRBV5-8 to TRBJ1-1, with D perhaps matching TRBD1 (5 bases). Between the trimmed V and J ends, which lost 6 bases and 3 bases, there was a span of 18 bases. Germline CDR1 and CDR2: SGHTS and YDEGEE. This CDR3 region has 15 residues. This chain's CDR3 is CASTDRQTGYTEAFF. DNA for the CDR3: TGTGCCAGCACCGACAGACAGACCGGGTACACTGAAGCTTTCTTT.

DNA of the CDR3: TGTGCCAGCTCACCACTACAGGGTCCGGGAGAGACCCAGTACTTC. It translates to CASSPLQGPGETQYF. This chain joins TRBV18 and TRBJ2-5, with D possibly TRBD1 on 6 matching bases. The CDR3 length is 15 residues. Germline V gene data show CDR1 as KGHSH and CDR2 as LQKENI. The ends were cut back, 1 base at V and 4 bases at J, with 13 bases in the middle.

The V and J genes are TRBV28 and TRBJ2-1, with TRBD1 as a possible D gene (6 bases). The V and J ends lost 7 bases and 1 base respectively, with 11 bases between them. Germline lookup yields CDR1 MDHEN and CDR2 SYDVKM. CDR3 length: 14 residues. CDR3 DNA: TGTGCCAGCACCGCACAGGGTTCCTACAATGAGCAGTTCTTC. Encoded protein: CASTAQGSYNEQFF.

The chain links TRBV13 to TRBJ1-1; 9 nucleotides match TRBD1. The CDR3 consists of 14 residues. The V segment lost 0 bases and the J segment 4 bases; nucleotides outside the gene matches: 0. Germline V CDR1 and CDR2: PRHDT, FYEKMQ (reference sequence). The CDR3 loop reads CASSLGDRGTEAFF. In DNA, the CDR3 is TGTGCCAGCAGCTTAGGGGACAGGGGCACTGAAGCTTTCTTT.

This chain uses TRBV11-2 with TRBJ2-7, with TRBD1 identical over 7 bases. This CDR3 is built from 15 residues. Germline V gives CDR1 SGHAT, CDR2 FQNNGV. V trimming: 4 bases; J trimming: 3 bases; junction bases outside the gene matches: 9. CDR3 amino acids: CASSSPSGTDYEQYF. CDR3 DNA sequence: TGTGCCAGCAGCTCTCCCTCGGGGACAGACTACGAGCAGTACTTC.

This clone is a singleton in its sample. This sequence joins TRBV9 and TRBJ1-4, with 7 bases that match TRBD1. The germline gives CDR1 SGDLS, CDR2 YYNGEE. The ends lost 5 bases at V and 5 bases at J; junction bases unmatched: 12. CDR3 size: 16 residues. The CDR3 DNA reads TGTGCCAGCAGTGTCGGGCCTGAAGGGGGCAATGAAAAACTGTTTTTT. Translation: CASSVGPEGGNEKLFF.

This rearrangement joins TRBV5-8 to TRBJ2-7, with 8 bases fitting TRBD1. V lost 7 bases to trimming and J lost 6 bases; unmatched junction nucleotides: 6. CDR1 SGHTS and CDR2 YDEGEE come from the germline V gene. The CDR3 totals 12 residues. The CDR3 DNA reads TGTGCCAGCGGACAACAGGGGGGCGAGCAGTACTTC. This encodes CASGQQGGEQYF.

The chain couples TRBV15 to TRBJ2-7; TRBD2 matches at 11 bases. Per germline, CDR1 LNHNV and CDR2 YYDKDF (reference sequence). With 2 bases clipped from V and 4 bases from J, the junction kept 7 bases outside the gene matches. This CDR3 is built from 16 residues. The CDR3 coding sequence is TGTGCCACCAGCAGATCACTAGCGGGAGAAGGTTACGAGCAGTACTTC. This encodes CATSRSLAGEGYEQYF.

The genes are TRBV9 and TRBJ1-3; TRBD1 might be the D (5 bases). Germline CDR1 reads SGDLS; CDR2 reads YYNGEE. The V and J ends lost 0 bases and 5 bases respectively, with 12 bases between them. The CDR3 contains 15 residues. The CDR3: CASSVAGARRNTIYF. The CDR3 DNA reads TGTGCCAGCAGCGTAGCTGGGGCGAGAAGAAACACCATATATTTT.

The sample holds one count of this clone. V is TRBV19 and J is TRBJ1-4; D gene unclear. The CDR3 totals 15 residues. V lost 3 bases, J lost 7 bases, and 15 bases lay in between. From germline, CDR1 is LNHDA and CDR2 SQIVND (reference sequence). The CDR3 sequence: CASSMEERYSEKLFF. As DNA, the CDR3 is TGTGCCAGTAGTATGGAAGAGCGGTACAGTGAAAAACTGTTTTTT.

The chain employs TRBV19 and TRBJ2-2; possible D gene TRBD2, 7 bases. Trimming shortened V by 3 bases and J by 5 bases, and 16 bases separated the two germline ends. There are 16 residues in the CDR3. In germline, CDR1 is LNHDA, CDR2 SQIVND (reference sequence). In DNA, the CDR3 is TGTGCCAGTAGTATCGATGGGGGGGCGGGAACCGGGGAGCTGTTTTTT. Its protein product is CASSIDGGAGTGELFF. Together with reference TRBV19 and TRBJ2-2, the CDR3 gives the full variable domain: DGGITQSPKYLFRKEGQNVTLSCEQNLNHDAMYWYRQDPGQGLRLIYYSQIVNDFQKGDIAEGYSVSREKKESFPLTVTSAQKNPTAFYLCASSIDGGAGTGELFFGEGSRLTVL.

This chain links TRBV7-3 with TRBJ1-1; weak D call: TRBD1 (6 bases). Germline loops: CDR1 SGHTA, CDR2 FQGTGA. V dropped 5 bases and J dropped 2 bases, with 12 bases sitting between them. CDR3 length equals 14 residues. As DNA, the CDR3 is TGTGCCAGCAGCAAGGGGGGGACCAACACTGAAGCTTTCTTT. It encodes CASSKGGTNTEAFF.

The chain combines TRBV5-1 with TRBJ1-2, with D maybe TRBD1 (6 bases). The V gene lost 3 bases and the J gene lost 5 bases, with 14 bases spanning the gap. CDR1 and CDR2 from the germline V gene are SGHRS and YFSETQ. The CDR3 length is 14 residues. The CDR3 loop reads CASSSRDTHYGYTF. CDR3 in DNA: TGCGCCAGCAGCTCCCGGGACACCCATTATGGCTACACCTTC.

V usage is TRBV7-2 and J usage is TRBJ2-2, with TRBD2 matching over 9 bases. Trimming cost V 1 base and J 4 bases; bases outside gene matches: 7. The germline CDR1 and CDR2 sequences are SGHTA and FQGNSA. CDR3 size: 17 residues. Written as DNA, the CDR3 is TGTGCCAGCAGCTTAGTCGGTCTAGCGGGAAGCACCGGGGAGCTGTTTTTT. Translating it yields CASSLVGLAGSTGELFF.

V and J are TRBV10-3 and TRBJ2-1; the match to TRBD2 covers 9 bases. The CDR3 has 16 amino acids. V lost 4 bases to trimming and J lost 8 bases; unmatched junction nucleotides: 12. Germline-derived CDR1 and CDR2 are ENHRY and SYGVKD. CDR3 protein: CAISVGTSPTGYEQFF. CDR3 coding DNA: TGTGCCATCAGTGTGGGGACTAGCCCCACCGGGTATGAGCAGTTCTTC.

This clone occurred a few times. The CDR3 loop is CASGLNIQTGEQYF. The CDR3 DNA reads TGTGCTAGTGGTTTGAATATTCAAACAGGGGAGCAGTACTTC. The chain is built from TRBV12-5 and TRBJ2-7; possible D gene TRBD1, 6 bases. This CDR3 is 14 amino acids long. Deletions cut 2 bases from V and 7 bases from J, with 15 bases between. The germline V gene has CDR1 LGHNT and CDR2 FRNRAP.

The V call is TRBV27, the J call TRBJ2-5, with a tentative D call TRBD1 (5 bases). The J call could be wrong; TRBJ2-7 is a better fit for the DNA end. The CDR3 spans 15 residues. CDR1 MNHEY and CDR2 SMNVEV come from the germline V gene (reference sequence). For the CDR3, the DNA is TGTGCCAGCAGTTTTCGTGACAGCGTGGGCTACGAGCAGTACTTC. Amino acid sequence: CASSFRDSVGYEQYF.

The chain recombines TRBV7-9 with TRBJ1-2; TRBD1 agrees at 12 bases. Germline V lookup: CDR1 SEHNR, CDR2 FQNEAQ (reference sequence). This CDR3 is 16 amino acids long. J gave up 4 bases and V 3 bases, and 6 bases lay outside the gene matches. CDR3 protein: CASSFTGTGGVYGYTF. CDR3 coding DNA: TGTGCCAGCAGCTTCACCGGGACAGGGGGCGTCTATGGCTACACCTTC.

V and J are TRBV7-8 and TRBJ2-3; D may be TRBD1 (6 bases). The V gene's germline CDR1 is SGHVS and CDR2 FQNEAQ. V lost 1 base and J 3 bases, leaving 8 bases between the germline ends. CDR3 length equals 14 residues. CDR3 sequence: CASSLDRETDTQYF. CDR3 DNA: TGTGCCAGCAGCTTAGACAGGGAAACAGATACGCAGTATTTT. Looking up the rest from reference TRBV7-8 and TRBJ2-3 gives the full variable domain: GAGVSQSPRYKVAKRGQDVALRCDPISGHVSLFWYQQALGQGPEFLTYFQNEAQLDKSGLPSDRFFAERPEGSVSTLKIQRTQQEDSAVYLCASSLDRETDTQYFGPGTRLTVL.

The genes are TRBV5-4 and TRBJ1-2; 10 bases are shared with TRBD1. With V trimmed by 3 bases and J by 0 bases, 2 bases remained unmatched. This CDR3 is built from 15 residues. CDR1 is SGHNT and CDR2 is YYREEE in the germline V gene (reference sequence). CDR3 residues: CASSSGTGANYGYTF. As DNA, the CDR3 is TGTGCCAGCAGCTCCGGGACAGGGGCTAACTATGGCTACACCTTC. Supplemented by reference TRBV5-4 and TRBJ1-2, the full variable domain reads ETGVTQSPTHLIKTRGQQVTLRCSSQSGHNTVSWYQQALGQGPQFIFQYYREEENGRGNFPPRFSGLQFPNYSSELNVNALELDDSALYLCASSSGTGANYGYTFGSGTRLTVV.

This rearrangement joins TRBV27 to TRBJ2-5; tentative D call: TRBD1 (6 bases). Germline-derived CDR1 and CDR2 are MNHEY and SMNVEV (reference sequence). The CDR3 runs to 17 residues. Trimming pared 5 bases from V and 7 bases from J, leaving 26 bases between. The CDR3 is CASSHQPVQGLRGTQYF. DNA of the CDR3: TGTGCCAGCAGTCACCAACCCGTTCAGGGGCTACGGGGGACCCAGTACTTC.

DNA of the CDR3: TGTGCCAGCAGGAAATGGACAGGCAGCTCCTACGAGCAGTACTTC. Its translation: CASRKWTGSSYEQYF. This rearrangement joins TRBV6-1 to TRBJ2-7; 7 bases match TRBD1. This CDR3 spans 15 amino acids. The germline V gene encodes CDR1 MNHNS and CDR2 SASEGT. V lost 6 bases and J lost 0; bases outside the gene matches: 8.